This T cell receptor (beta chain) was captured by sequencing in a study of blood T cell repertoires in COVID-19. Deletions cut 5 bases from V and 4 bases from J, with 10 bases between. The germline CDR1 and CDR2 sequences are SGHKS and YYEKEE (reference sequence). The CDR3 covers 13 residues. Clones were read by immunoSEQ multiplex PCR, and TCRdb kept only the in-frame ones, dropping some. The data contain about 500,000 clones, roughly 90% of them singletons. The sequenced sample consisted of PBMCs or T cells enriched from blood (not recorded which). The V call is TRBV5-5, the J call TRBJ1-5; weak D call: TRBD1 (6 bases). The clonotype was recovered from a young woman who had recovered from COVID-19. CDR3 residues: CASRRTANQPQHF. The DNA of the CDR3 is TGTGCCAGCAGGCGGACAGCTAATCAGCCCCAGCATTTT.